Listed below are T cell receptor beta chains from one sample, sequenced in a study of blood T cell repertoires in COVID-19. TCRdb's copy holds only in-frame clones and misses some; the assay was immunoSEQ multiplex PCR. Of over 250,000 clones listed, around 90% are singletons. The sequenced material came from peripheral blood. These TCRs come from a man over 45 with acute or convalescent COVID-19. The CDR3 runs from the conserved cysteine through the conserved F or W. D genes are given only for firm matches. Size is stated for part of the rows, as once, few or many counts, or as a class when the clone is expanded.

D: -; J: TRBJ2-3; size: few; V: TRBV14; DNA: TGTGCCAGCAGCCAGGGAGACCGACGGGGCACAGATACGCAGTATTTT; CDR3: CASSQGDRRGTDTQYF
D: -; J: TRBJ1-2; size: -; V: TRBV9; DNA: TGTGCCAGCACCAAACAATCGGGATCCCGGTATGGCTACACCTTC; CDR3: CASTKQSGSRYGYTF
D: -; J: TRBJ2-3; size: -; V: TRBV5-6; DNA: TGTGCCAGCAGCTTCGGAGCTAGCACAGATACGCAGTATTTT; CDR3: CASSFGASTDTQYF
D: TRBD2; J: TRBJ2-1; size: -; V: TRBV19; DNA: TGTGCCAGTAGTAGAACTAGCGACCCGTACAATGAGCAGTTCTTC; CDR3: CASSRTSDPYNEQFF
D: TRBD1; J: TRBJ1-2; size: -; V: TRBV5-4; DNA: TGTGCCAGCAGCTTGCCGCCTACTCCAGGGGGCGCGGGTGGCTACACCTTC; CDR3: CASSLPPTPGGAGGYTF
D: -; J: TRBJ2-3; size: -; V: TRBV9; DNA: TGTGCCAGCAGCGTAGGGGCACCCAGGGATACGCAGTATTTT; CDR3: CASSVGAPRDTQYF
D: TRBD1; J: TRBJ1-2; size: -; V: TRBV19; DNA: TGTGCCAGTAGCCCGCGGGGACAGGGTTACGGCTACACCTTC; CDR3: CASSPRGQGYGYTF
D: -; J: TRBJ1-5; size: -; V: TRBV28; DNA: TGTGCCATCGGCGGGTCGGCGGGCAATCAGCCCCAGCATTTT; CDR3: CAIGGSAGNQPQHF
D: -; J: TRBJ1-1; size: once; V: TRBV3-1/TRBV3-2; DNA: TGTGCCAGCAGCGGGGGCAGGGCCGGCACTGAAGCTTTCTTT; CDR3: CASSGGRAGTEAFF
D: -; J: TRBJ2-2; size: -; V: TRBV19; DNA: TGTGCCAGTAGTCTCGCAGTCAACACCGGGGAGCTGTTTTTT; CDR3: CASSLAVNTGELFF
D: TRBD1; J: TRBJ1-6; size: -; V: TRBV5-1; DNA: TGCGCCAGCAGCTCGACAGGGGGTGACTCACCCCTCCACTTT; CDR3: CASSSTGGDSPLHF
D: -; J: TRBJ2-3; size: -; V: TRBV11-2; DNA: TGTGCCAGCAGCTTAGAGAAGGCGGCGGATACGCAGTATTTT; CDR3: CASSLEKAADTQYF
D: -; J: TRBJ2-7; size: -; V: TRBV12-3/TRBV12-4; DNA: TGTGCCATAGGCGCTAATGGGCTCGAGCAGTACTTC; CDR3: CAIGANGLEQYF
D: -; J: TRBJ1-4; size: -; V: TRBV18; DNA: TGTGCCAGCTCACCACAACAGTTTAATGAAAAACTGTTTTTT; CDR3: CASSPQQFNEKLFF
D: -; J: TRBJ1-5; size: -; V: TRBV6-6; DNA: TGTGCCAGCAGTTACGAGGGCAGCCGCAATCAGCCCCAGCATTTT; CDR3: CASSYEGSRNQPQHF
D: TRBD1; J: TRBJ1-4; size: -; V: TRBV3-1/TRBV3-2; DNA: TGTGCCAGCAGCCAAGATTGGGGACAGGGACGGAATGAAAAACTGTTTTTT; CDR3: CASSQDWGQGRNEKLFF
D: TRBD1; J: TRBJ1-1; size: once; V: TRBV18; DNA: TGTGCCAGCTCACCACCGGCAGGGGGTTATTCCACTGAAGCTTTCTTT; CDR3: CASSPPAGGYSTEAFF
D: TRBD1; J: TRBJ1-4; size: few; V: TRBV3-1/TRBV3-2; DNA: TGTGCCAGCAGCCAAGATCCGGGACAGGGGGGTGAAAAACTGTTTTTT; CDR3: CASSQDPGQGGEKLFF
D: -; J: TRBJ1-1; size: -; V: TRBV3-1/TRBV3-2; DNA: TGTGCCAGCAGCTCCACAGTAAACACTGAAGCTTTCTTT; CDR3: CASSSTVNTEAFF
D: -; J: TRBJ1-4; size: -; V: TRBV4-1; DNA: TGCGCCAGCAGCGTTCCAGGGGCAACTAATGAAAAACTGTTTTTT; CDR3: CASSVPGATNEKLFF
D: -; J: TRBJ1-3; size: -; V: TRBV9; DNA: TGTGCCAGCAGCGTCGGATGGGGCGGCTCTGGAAACACCATATATTTT; CDR3: CASSVGWGGSGNTIYF
D: TRBD1; J: TRBJ2-7; size: -; V: TRBV6-2/TRBV6-3; DNA: TGTGCCAGCAGTGGGGGACAGGGCTTCCACGAGCAGTACTTC; CDR3: CASSGGQGFHEQYF
D: -; J: TRBJ1-2; size: -; V: TRBV5-1; DNA: TGCGCCAGCAGCCACAGGGAGGGCTATGGCTACACCTTC; CDR3: CASSHREGYGYTF
D: -; J: TRBJ1-1; size: -; V: TRBV18; DNA: TGTGCCAGCTCACCACGCGGCGGTATGAACACTGAAGCTTTCTTT; CDR3: CASSPRGGMNTEAFF
D: TRBD1; J: TRBJ2-7; size: -; V: TRBV15; DNA: TGTGCCACCAGCAGAGAGGGTACAGGGGGCGAGCAGTACTTC; CDR3: CATSREGTGGEQYF
D: -; J: TRBJ1-6; size: few; V: TRBV7-2; DNA: TGTGCCAGCAGCTTATTTGAGGGATCACCCCTCCACTTT; CDR3: CASSLFEGSPLHF
D: TRBD1; J: TRBJ2-6; size: -; V: TRBV19; DNA: TGTGCCAGCCGGACAGGGCACTCTGGGGCCAACGTCCTGACTTTC; CDR3: CASRTGHSGANVLTF
D: TRBD1; J: TRBJ2-3; size: -; V: TRBV5-1; DNA: TGCGCCAGCAGCTTGGCCGGGACAGGCGGTCCAGATACGCAGTATTTT; CDR3: CASSLAGTGGPDTQYF
D: -; J: TRBJ2-1; size: -; V: TRBV12-3/TRBV12-4; DNA: TGTGCCAGCAGTTCCCACAGCTACAATGAGCAGTTCTTC; CDR3: CASSSHSYNEQFF
D: -; J: TRBJ1-6; size: few; V: TRBV9; DNA: TGTGCCAGCAGCGACAACTATAATTCACCCCTCCACTTT; CDR3: CASSDNYNSPLHF
D: -; J: TRBJ1-4; size: -; V: TRBV11-2; DNA: TGTGCCAGCAGCAATTTAGGGGCAGGGAATGAAAAACTGTTTTTT; CDR3: CASSNLGAGNEKLFF
D: -; J: TRBJ2-1; size: once; V: TRBV7-2; DNA: TGTGCCAGCAGCTTCAGCGTACTTAGCTCCTACAATGAGCAGTTCTTC; CDR3: CASSFSVLSSYNEQFF
D: TRBD1; J: TRBJ1-5; size: -; V: TRBV9; DNA: TGTGCCATCTTCGGGGACAGAGGAAATCAGCCCCAGCATTTT; CDR3: CAIFGDRGNQPQHF
D: TRBD2; J: TRBJ2-1; size: -; V: TRBV27; DNA: TGTGCCAGCAGTTTACTGGGGACTAGCGGGGGGGGATTCAATGAGCAGTTCTTC; CDR3: CASSLLGTSGGGFNEQFF
D: TRBD2; J: TRBJ2-7; size: -; V: TRBV4-2; DNA: TGTGCCAGCAGCCCGACCACTAGCGGGCCTACCTACGAGCAGTACTTC; CDR3: CASSPTTSGPTYEQYF
D: -; J: TRBJ2-1; size: once; V: TRBV30; DNA: TGTGCCTGGAGTCGCGGATTCTCCTACAATGAGCAGTTCTTC; CDR3: CAWSRGFSYNEQFF
D: -; J: TRBJ1-6; size: -; V: TRBV5-1; DNA: TGCGCCAGCAGCTTGGGGAGCTCCTATAATTCACCCCTCCACTTT; CDR3: CASSLGSSYNSPLHF
D: -; J: TRBJ2-4; size: -; V: TRBV5-1; DNA: TGCGCCAGCAAGGGAGACCTAGCCAAAAACATTCAGTACTTC; CDR3: CASKGDLAKNIQYF
D: -; J: TRBJ2-1; size: -; V: TRBV3-1/TRBV3-2; DNA: TGTGCCAGCAGACTCGGCGGGATAGACTACAATGAGCAGTTCTTC; CDR3: CASRLGGIDYNEQFF
D: TRBD1; J: TRBJ1-3; size: once; V: TRBV18; DNA: TGTGCCAGCTCGCAAGCTCAGGGGGATGGAAACACCATATATTTT; CDR3: CASSQAQGDGNTIYF
D: -; J: TRBJ1-6; size: -; V: TRBV5-5; DNA: TGTGCCAGCAGCTTTAGTCCCGATTCACCCCTCCACTTT; CDR3: CASSFSPDSPLHF
D: TRBD1; J: TRBJ1-5; size: -; V: TRBV5-8; DNA: TGTGCCAGCAGCCCTTGGGGACAGGGGGCTGAACAGCCCCAGCATTTT; CDR3: CASSPWGQGAEQPQHF
D: -; J: TRBJ2-7; size: -; V: TRBV7-9; DNA: TGTGCCAGCAGCTTATTGGCAGAATACGAGCAGTACTTC; CDR3: CASSLLAEYEQYF
D: -; J: TRBJ1-1; size: -; V: TRBV10-3; DNA: TGTGCCATCAGAACAGGGTCAACTAAAGCTTTCTTT; CDR3: CAIRTGSTKAFF
D: TRBD1; J: TRBJ1-2; size: -; V: TRBV4-2; DNA: TGTGCCAGCAGCCAAACTACCGGGACAGTCAACTATGGCTACACCTTC; CDR3: CASSQTTGTVNYGYTF
D: -; J: TRBJ1-1; size: -; V: TRBV6-1; DNA: TGTGCCAGCAGTGAATCCTTCGAAGCTTTCTTT; CDR3: CASSESFEAFF
D: -; J: TRBJ1-3; size: -; V: TRBV2; DNA: TGTGCCAGCAGTGTCGAGTCGTTGTTCTCTGGAAACACCATATATTTT; CDR3: CASSVESLFSGNTIYF
D: -; J: TRBJ2-2; size: once; V: TRBV20-1; DNA: TGCAGTGCTAGTCAGGGGGGCCCTAACACCGGGGAGCTGTTTTTT; CDR3: CSASQGGPNTGELFF
D: -; J: TRBJ1-5; size: -; V: TRBV19; DNA: TGTGCCAGTAGTATTTCGGCGGGTGCTAGCAATCAGCCCCAGCATTTT; CDR3: CASSISAGASNQPQHF
D: -; J: TRBJ2-7; size: few; V: TRBV6-2/TRBV6-3; DNA: TGTGCCAGCAGTTACAGCAGGGGAAGTCTCTCCGGCTACGAGCAGTACTTC; CDR3: CASSYSRGSLSGYEQYF
D: TRBD2; J: TRBJ2-7; size: -; V: TRBV18; DNA: TGTGCCAGCTCACCAGAGAGACTAGCGGGGGGCCATAGATCCTACGAGCAGTACTTC; CDR3: CASSPERLAGGHRSYEQYF
D: -; J: TRBJ1-1; size: -; V: TRBV6-6; DNA: TGTGCCAGCAGCCGTCGGTTGAACACTGAAGCTTTCTTT; CDR3: CASSRRLNTEAFF